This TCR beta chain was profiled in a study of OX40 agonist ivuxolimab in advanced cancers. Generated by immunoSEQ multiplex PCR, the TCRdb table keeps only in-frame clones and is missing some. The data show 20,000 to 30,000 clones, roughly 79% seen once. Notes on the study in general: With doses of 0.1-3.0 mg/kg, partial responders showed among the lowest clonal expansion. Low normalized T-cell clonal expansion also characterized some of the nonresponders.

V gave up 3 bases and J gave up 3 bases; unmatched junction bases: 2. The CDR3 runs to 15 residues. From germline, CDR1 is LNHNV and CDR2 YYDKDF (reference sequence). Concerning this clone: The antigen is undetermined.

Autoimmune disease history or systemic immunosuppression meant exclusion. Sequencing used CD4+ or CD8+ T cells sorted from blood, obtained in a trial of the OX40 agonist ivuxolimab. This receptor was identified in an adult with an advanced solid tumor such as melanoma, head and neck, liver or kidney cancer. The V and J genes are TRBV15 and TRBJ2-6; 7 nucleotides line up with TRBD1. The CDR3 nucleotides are TGTGCCACCAGCAGGACAGGGCTTGGGGCCAACGTCCTGACTTTC. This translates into CATSRTGLGANVLTF.